This T cell receptor (beta chain) was recovered during a study of CD8 T cells in ankylosing spondylitis. Findings of the study overall: Researchers reportedly found disease-linked clones significantly enriched in matched ankylosing spondylitis synovial fluid. Relatively scarce in peripheral blood, disease-linked clones were CD8+. Both synovial fluid and blood in reactive arthritis had previously been reported to carry some motif variants. A motif in TCR beta, a set of roughly eight highly homologous variants, appeared characteristic of ankylosing spondylitis blood.

TCRdb recomputed calls from the 5' RACE reads with MiXCR, one row per CDR3 protein. Of roughly 68,000 distinct CDR3 sequences listed, 6% to 8% were seen once; the top ten hold 5%. Trimming cost V 5 bases and J 1 base, with 17 bases left between them. There are 15 residues in the CDR3. The V gene's germline CDR1 is DFQATT and CDR2 SNEGSKA (reference sequence). At least ten counts were recorded for this clonotype. Its antigen is unidentified. Material: synovial fluid, either unsorted or a sorted T cell fraction (not recorded which). The rearrangement links TRBV20-1 to TRBJ2-5; the D gene is possibly TRBD1 (5 bases). This clonotype originated in a male donor with ankylosing spondylitis. The CDR3 bases are TGCAGTGCTTCCGCGCCACAGGCCTTCCAAGAGACCCAGTACTTC. Translation: CSASAPQAFQETQYF.